Each of the 7 T cell receptor beta chains below was sequenced from the same sample in a study of T cells in Graves' hyperthyroidism and ophthalmopathy. Amplification of TCR beta CDR3 regions used RNA as the template. First-round RT-PCR of the TCR CDR3 relied on the HTBI primer set. TCRdb used MiXCR to reprocess the multiplex PCR reads, holding one entry per CDR3 protein. Among over 500,000 distinct CDR3 sequences listed, 12% to 15% were seen once. Input material: blood. These receptors all come from a middle-aged woman with Graves' hyperthyroidism.

This clonotype has just a few counts. The J gene is TRBJ2-1, the V gene TRBV6-6; the D is unclear. V shed 0 bases and J shed 6 bases, with 12 bases lying between them. The CDR3 spans 15 residues. The germline CDR1 and CDR2 sequences are MNHNY and SVGAGI (reference sequence). The CDR3: CASSYSNPHGNEQFF. The CDR3 nucleotides read TGTGCCAGCAGTTACTCAAATCCGCACGGCAATGAGCAGTTCTTC.

A note on this clonotype: A much larger clone is a single base away; this may be a read error. The chain employs TRBV3-1 and TRBJ1-1, with D unclear. In germline, CDR1 is LGHDT, CDR2 YNNKEL (reference sequence). V lost 4 bases, J lost 6 bases, and 9 bases lay in between. This CDR3 region has 12 residues. CDR3 coding DNA: TGTGCCAGCAGCCGGGGTATGGCTGAAGCTTTCTTT. Residues: CASSRGMAEAFF. Drawing the rest from reference TRBV3-1 and TRBJ1-1, the complete variable domain is DTAVSQTPKYLVTQMGNDKSIKCEQNLGHDTMYWYKQDSKKFLKIMFSYNNKELIINETVPNRFSPKSPDKAHLNLHINSLELGDSAVYFCASSRGMAEAFFGQGTRLTVV.

This clonotype has a handful of counts. This rearrangement joins TRBV5-1 to TRBJ2-7; 10 bases fit TRBD2. The ends lost 7 bases at V and 0 bases at J; junction bases unmatched: 4. The CDR3 is 14 residues long. CDR1 is SGHRS, CDR2 YFSETQ, per germline. The CDR3 reads CASASGRDSYEQYF. The CDR3, as DNA: TGCGCCAGCGCGAGCGGGAGGGACTCCTACGAGCAGTACTTC.

Many counts were recorded for this clonotype. The CDR3 here is CASSQDWQGSQPQHF. The CDR3 coding sequence is TGTGCCAGCAGCCAAGATTGGCAGGGAAGTCAGCCCCAGCATTTT. This chain connects TRBV3-1 to TRBJ1-5; D possibly corresponds to TRBD1 (5 bases). This CDR3 contains 15 residues. The V end was cut by 0 bases, the J end by 6 bases, with 12 bases between. Per germline, CDR1 LGHDT and CDR2 YNNKEL (reference sequence).

This chain links TRBV27 with TRBJ2-1; D is possibly TRBD1 or TRBD2 (5 bases each). The CDR3 totals 14 residues. Trimming left V 3 bases short and J 2 bases short, with 8 bases between. Germline V gene sequence: CDR1 MNHEY, CDR2 SMNVEV (reference sequence). CDR3 region: CASSFVGAYNEQFF. The DNA of the CDR3 is TGTGCCAGCAGTTTTGTGGGGGCCTACAATGAGCAGTTCTTC.

This clonotype was seen ten or more times. V and J are TRBV28 and TRBJ2-1; TRBD2 is a possible D gene (6 bases). Trimming pared 7 bases from V and 4 bases from J, leaving 11 bases between. The CDR3 is 13 amino acids. CDR1 is MDHEN, CDR2 SYDVKM, per germline. The DNA for the CDR3 is TGTGCCAGCACTCAGGAGGGATACAATGAGCAGTTCTTC. This sequence encodes CASTQEGYNEQFF.

This clonotype was seen repeatedly, ten times or more. V and J are TRBV18 and TRBJ1-1; 7 nucleotides line up with TRBD1. This CDR3 comprises 14 residues. V lost 5 bases, J lost 4 bases, and 7 bases stayed unmatched. Germline CDR1 and CDR2: KGHSH and LQKENI. The CDR3: CASSSGTVGTEAFF. The CDR3, as DNA: TGTGCCAGCTCATCCGGGACAGTCGGCACTGAAGCTTTCTTT.